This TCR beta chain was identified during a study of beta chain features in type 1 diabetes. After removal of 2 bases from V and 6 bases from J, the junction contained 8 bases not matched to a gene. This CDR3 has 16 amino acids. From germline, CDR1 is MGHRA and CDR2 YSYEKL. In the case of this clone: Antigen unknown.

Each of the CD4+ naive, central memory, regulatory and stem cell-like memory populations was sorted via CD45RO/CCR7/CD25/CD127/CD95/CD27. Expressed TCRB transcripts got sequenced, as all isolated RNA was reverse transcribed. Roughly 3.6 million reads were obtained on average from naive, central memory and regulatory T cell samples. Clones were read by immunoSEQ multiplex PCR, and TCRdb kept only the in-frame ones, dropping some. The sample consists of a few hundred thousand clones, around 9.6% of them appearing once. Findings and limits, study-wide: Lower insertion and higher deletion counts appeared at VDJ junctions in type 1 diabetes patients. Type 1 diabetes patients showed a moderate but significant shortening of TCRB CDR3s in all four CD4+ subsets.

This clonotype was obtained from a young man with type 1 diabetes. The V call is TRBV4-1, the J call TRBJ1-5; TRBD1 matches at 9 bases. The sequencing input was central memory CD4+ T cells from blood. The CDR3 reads CASSQLGQGGPQPQHF. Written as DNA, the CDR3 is TGCGCCAGCAGCCAACTGGGACAGGGAGGACCTCAGCCCCAGCATTTT.